These 14 T cell receptor beta chains came from one sample sequenced in a study of T cell responses to AZD1222 COVID-19 vaccine. Sequencing used immunoSEQ multiplex PCR; TCRdb keeps in-frame clones, though not all of them. In the table there are 120,000 or so clones, 90% of which are singletons. The sequencing here drew on peripheral blood, taken on day 0 of MenACWY control vaccination. These receptor sequences come from an adult in good health.

The chain joins TRBV28 to TRBJ2-5; unclear D gene. This CDR3 has 11 amino acids. Germline V gene sequence: CDR1 MDHEN, CDR2 SYDVKM. Trimming left V 4 bases short and J 5 bases short, with 5 bases between. This CDR3 reads CASSSWETQYF. The DNA of the CDR3 is TGTGCCAGCAGTTCATGGGAGACCCAGTACTTC.

The V call is TRBV29-1, the J call TRBJ1-2, with 12 bases identical to TRBD1. V lost 6 bases and J lost 0; bases outside the gene matches: 11. This CDR3 is built from 17 residues. Looked up from germline, CDR1 is SQVTM and CDR2 is ANQGSEA. CDR3 sequence: CSVQSRDRGPPNYGYTF. The CDR3 DNA reads TGCAGCGTCCAAAGTAGGGACAGGGGGCCACCTAACTATGGCTACACCTTC. The full variable domain, with the rest looked up from reference TRBV29-1 and TRBJ1-2, is SAVISQKPSRDICQRGTSLTIQCQVDSQVTMMFWYRQQPGQSLTLIATANQGSEATYESGFVIDKFPISRPNLTFSTLTVSNMSPEDSSIYLCSVQSRDRGPPNYGYTFGSGTRLTVV.

This chain joins TRBV7-6 and TRBJ1-6; D is possibly TRBD1 (5 bases). Trimming took 8 bases from V and 9 from J, leaving 11 bases between them. Looked up from germline, CDR1 is SGHVS and CDR2 is FNYEAQ. This CDR3 comprises 12 residues. The CDR3 sequence is CASGGGSSPLHF. DNA of the CDR3: TGTGCCAGCGGTGGGGGGAGTTCACCCCTCCACTTT. Based on the CDR3 plus reference TRBV7-6 and TRBJ1-6, the full variable domain is GAGVSQSPRYKVTKRGQDVALRCDPISGHVSLYWYRQALGQGPEFLTYFNYEAQQDKSGLPNDRFSAERPEGSISTLTIQRTEQRDSAMYRCASGGGSSPLHFGNGTRLTVT.

The chain joins TRBV27 to TRBJ2-3; 8 bases are shared with TRBD1. Trimming cost V 5 bases and J 3 bases; bases outside gene matches: 25. From germline, CDR1 is MNHEY and CDR2 SMNVEV (reference sequence). This CDR3 has 21 residues. The CDR3 is CASSPIPGERGQGSSTDTQYF. The CDR3 nucleotides read TGTGCCAGCAGTCCTATCCCCGGGGAGCGAGGACAGGGATCCTCAACAGATACGCAGTATTTT.

This clone has only one observation. The V and J genes are TRBV6-6 and TRBJ1-4; D might be TRBD1 (5 bases). Trimming stripped 2 bases from V and 6 bases from J, with 10 bases between. CDR1 is MNHNY and CDR2 is SVGAGI in the germline V gene (reference sequence). This CDR3 is built from 14 residues. CDR3 bases: TGTGCCAGCAGTTACGTGGAGGGACATGAAAAACTGTTTTTT. Translating it yields CASSYVEGHEKLFF.

The chain combines TRBV30 with TRBJ2-1, with D tentatively TRBD1 (6 bases). V was clipped by 8 bases and J by 0 bases, with 11 bases between them. The length of the CDR3 is 13 residues. Germline V gives CDR1 GTSNPN, CDR2 SVGIG (reference sequence). The CDR3 nucleotides are TGTGCCGGGACATTAGACTCCTACAATGAGCAGTTCTTC. It yields the protein CAGTLDSYNEQFF.

In DNA, the CDR3 is TGTGCCAGCAGCCACCCAGCCTGGGGCGGAGACACTGAAGCTTTCTTT. Protein: CASSHPAWGGDTEAFF. The chain is built from TRBV5-4 and TRBJ1-1; the D gene is possibly TRBD1 (5 bases). The germline gives CDR1 SGHNT, CDR2 YYREEE (reference sequence). The CDR3 runs 16 residues. With 4 bases removed from V and 3 bases from J, the gap between germline ends came to 19 bases.

This chain uses TRBV18 with TRBJ2-5; the D gene could be TRBD1 or TRBD2 (6 bases each). This CDR3 contains 15 residues. Germline values: CDR1 KGHSH, CDR2 LQKENI. Trimming removed 1 base from V and 6 bases from J, with 15 bases in between. CDR3 residues: CASSPLPSGAQTQYF. Here the CDR3 DNA reads TGTGCCAGCTCACCACTACCCTCGGGGGCACAGACCCAGTACTTC.

The chain carries TRBV10-2 and TRBJ2-5, with TRBD2 matching 9 bases. This CDR3 region has 16 residues. V was clipped by 4 bases and J by 5 bases; unmatched bases: 11. CDR1 and CDR2 (germline): WSHSY, SAAADI. CDR3 sequence (DNA): TGCGCCAGCAGTGTCGGCGTGGCGGGGGGGCGTGAGACCCAGTACTTC. It yields the protein CASSVGVAGGRETQYF.

The V call is TRBV7-9, the J call TRBJ2-7; unclear D gene. Germline V gene sequence: CDR1 SEHNR, CDR2 FQNEAQ (reference sequence). The CDR3 runs to 12 residues. V shed 3 bases and J shed 5 bases, with 8 bases lying between them. This CDR3 is CASSLLGHEQYF. Written as DNA, the CDR3 is TGTGCCAGCAGCTTGCTGGGCCACGAGCAGTACTTC.

The V call is TRBV7-9, the J call TRBJ2-5; no firm D call. The V gene lost 5 bases and the J gene lost 5 bases, with 9 bases spanning the gap. This CDR3 comprises 12 residues. Germline CDR1 is SEHNR and CDR2 is FQNEAQ (reference sequence). The CDR3 region is CASSQFKETQYF. The CDR3 DNA sequence: TGTGCCAGCAGCCAATTCAAGGAGACCCAGTACTTC.

V and J are TRBV2 and TRBJ2-4, with TRBD1 identical over 7 bases. The trim removed 5 bases at V and 3 bases at J, leaving 7 bases unmatched. The germline gives CDR1 SNHLY, CDR2 FYNNEI. The CDR3 covers 15 residues. The DNA for the CDR3 is TGTGCCAGCAGTCGAGACAGGGCAGGCAAAAACATTCAGTACTTC. Encoded protein: CASSRDRAGKNIQYF.

V gene TRBV7-2 combines with J gene TRBJ2-3; D is possibly TRBD2 (6 bases). Trimming removed 4 bases from V and 1 base from J, with 15 bases in between. Germline CDR1 SGHTA, CDR2 FQGNSA. The CDR3 spans 16 residues. Written as DNA, the CDR3 is TGTGCCAGCAGCTCCTATTTATCGGGGGGCACAGATACGCAGTATTTT. Amino acids: CASSSYLSGGTDTQYF.

V gene TRBV5-1 combines with J gene TRBJ2-6, with 7 bases identical to TRBD1. Looked up from germline, CDR1 is SGHRS and CDR2 is YFSETQ. J was trimmed by 0 bases and V by 5 bases; bases with no gene match: 5. This CDR3 is built from 16 residues. The CDR3 nucleotides read TGCGCCAGCAGAGACAGGGTGAGCTCTGGGGCCAACGTCCTGACTTTC. Amino acids: CASRDRVSSGANVLTF. The full variable domain, completed using reference TRBV5-1 and TRBJ2-6, is KAGVTQTPRYLIKTRGQQVTLSCSPISGHRSVSWYQQTPGQGLQFLFEYFSETQRNKGNFPGRFSGRQFSNSRSEMNVSTLELGDSALYLCASRDRVSSGANVLTFGAGSRLTVL.